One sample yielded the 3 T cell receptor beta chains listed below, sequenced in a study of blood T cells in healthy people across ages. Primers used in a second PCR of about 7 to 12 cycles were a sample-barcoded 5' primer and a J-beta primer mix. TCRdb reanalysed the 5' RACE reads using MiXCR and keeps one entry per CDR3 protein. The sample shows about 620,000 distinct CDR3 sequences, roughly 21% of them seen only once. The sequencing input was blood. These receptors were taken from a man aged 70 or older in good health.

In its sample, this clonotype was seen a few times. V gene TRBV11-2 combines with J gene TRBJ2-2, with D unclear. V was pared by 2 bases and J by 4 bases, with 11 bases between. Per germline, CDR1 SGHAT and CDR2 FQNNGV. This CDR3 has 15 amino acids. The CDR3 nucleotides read TGTGCCAGCAGCTTAAACGTCATGGTCACCGGGGAGCTGTTTTTT. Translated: CASSLNVMVTGELFF.

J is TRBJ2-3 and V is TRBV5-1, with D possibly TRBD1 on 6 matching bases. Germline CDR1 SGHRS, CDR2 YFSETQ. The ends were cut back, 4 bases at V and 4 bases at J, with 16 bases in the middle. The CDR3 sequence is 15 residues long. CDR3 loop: CASSVTGMGADTQYF. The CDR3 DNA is TGCGCCAGCAGCGTAACAGGGATGGGCGCAGATACGCAGTATTTT.

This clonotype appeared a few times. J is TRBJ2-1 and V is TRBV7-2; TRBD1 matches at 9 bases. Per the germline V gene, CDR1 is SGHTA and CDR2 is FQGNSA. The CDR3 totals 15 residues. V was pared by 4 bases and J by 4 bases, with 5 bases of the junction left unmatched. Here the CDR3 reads CASSSDRGSYNEQFF. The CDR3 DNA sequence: TGTGCCAGCAGCTCGGACAGGGGCTCTTACAATGAGCAGTTCTTC. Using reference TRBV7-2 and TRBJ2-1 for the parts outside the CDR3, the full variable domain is GAGVSQSPSNKVTEKGKDVELRCDPISGHTALYWYRQSLGQGLEFLIYFQGNSAPDKSGLPSDRFSAERTGGSVSTLTIQRTQQEDSAVYLCASSSDRGSYNEQFFGPGTRLTVL.